The 5 T cell receptor beta chains listed next were all sequenced from one sample in a study of regulatory T cells in long-lasting Graves disease. Time point noted: persistent/refractory GD, antithyroid drugs over 5 years with positive TRAb. The TCR library used RNA extracted from PBMCs. For TCR beta, libraries came from iRepertoire HTBI primers and Arm-PCR of CDR3 regions. MiXCR, run by TCRdb on the multiplex PCR reads, gives a single entry per CDR3 protein. Found here are about 450,000 distinct CDR3 sequences, roughly a quarter of them singletons; the top ten hold about a quarter. The starting material was peripheral blood mononuclear cells (PBMCs), obtained when the disease was refractory, from a patient treated with antithyroid drugs. The receptors shown here come from a female donor with Graves disease.

This clonotype appeared a few times. This chain uses TRBV9 with TRBJ2-2; the D is unclear. V lost 0 bases and J lost 6, with 12 bases in between. In germline, CDR1 is SGDLS, CDR2 YYNGEE. The CDR3 length is 15 residues. The CDR3 loop reads CASSVDASWAGELFF. DNA of the CDR3: TGTGCCAGCAGCGTAGATGCTAGTTGGGCCGGGGAGCTGTTTTTT.

The chain joins TRBV20-1 to TRBJ2-5; TRBD1 agrees at 9 bases. V dropped 6 bases and J dropped 5; count of bases not matched to a gene: 10. This CDR3 spans 14 amino acids. CDR1 is DFQATT, CDR2 SNEGSKA, per germline (reference sequence). This CDR3 reads CSALEQGARETQYF. CDR3 nucleotide sequence: TGCAGTGCGTTGGAACAGGGGGCGAGGGAGACCCAGTACTTC.

Many counts were recorded for this clonotype. The chain links TRBV28 to TRBJ2-7; 10 bases map to TRBD1. Germline CDR1 MDHEN, CDR2 SYDVKM. This CDR3 is 16 amino acids long. The V and J ends lost 6 bases and 1 base, in that order; junction bases with no gene match: 9. As DNA, the CDR3 is TGTGCCAGCAGCACCCCCGCGGGACAGGGGTCCTACGAGCAGTACTTC. It encodes CASSTPAGQGSYEQYF.

This clonotype was counted at least ten times. V and J are TRBV28 and TRBJ2-5; tentatively, D is TRBD1 (5 bases). The ends were cut back, 6 bases at V and 3 bases at J, with 23 bases in the middle. The CDR3 contains 17 residues. CDR1 and CDR2 from the germline V gene are MDHEN and SYDVKM. The CDR3 sequence: CASSPLADSPSKETQYF. Written as DNA, the CDR3 is TGTGCCAGCAGCCCTTTAGCCGACAGTCCTAGTAAAGAGACCCAGTACTTC.

V and J are TRBV4-1 and TRBJ1-2; D is unresolved. This CDR3 is built from 14 residues. V was cut by 0 bases and J by 4 bases, with 9 bases left in between. CDR1 and CDR2 from the germline V gene are MGHRA and YSYEKL. CDR3: CASSQEGSGYGYTF. The CDR3 DNA sequence: TGCGCCAGCAGCCAAGAGGGCTCGGGCTATGGCTACACCTTC.